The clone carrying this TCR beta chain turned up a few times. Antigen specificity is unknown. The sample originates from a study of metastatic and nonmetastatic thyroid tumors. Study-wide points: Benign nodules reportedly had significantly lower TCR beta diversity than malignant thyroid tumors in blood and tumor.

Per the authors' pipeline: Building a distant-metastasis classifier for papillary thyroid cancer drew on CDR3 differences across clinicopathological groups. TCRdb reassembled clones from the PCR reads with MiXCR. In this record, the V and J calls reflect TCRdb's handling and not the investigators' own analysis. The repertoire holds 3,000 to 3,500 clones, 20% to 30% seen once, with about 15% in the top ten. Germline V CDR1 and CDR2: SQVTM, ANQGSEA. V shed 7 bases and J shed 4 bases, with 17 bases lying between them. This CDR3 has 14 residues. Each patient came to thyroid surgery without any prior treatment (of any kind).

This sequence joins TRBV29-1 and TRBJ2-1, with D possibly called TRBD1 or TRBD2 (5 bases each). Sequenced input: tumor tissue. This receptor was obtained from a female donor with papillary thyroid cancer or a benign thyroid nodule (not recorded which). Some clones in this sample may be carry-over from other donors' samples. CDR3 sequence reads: CSGEWGYTYNEQFF. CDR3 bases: TGCAGCGGGGAGTGGGGGTACACTTACAATGAGCAGTTCTTC.